This T cell receptor beta chain stems from a study of CD8 T cells in Susac syndrome (dated by TCRdb to between 2018 and 2021). For context, the study as a whole: Repertoire sequencing was used to test whether CD8+ T cell activation and differentiation in Susac syndrome was antigen driven. Clonality of the CD8+ T cell repertoire was compared between roughly eleven healthy donors, approximately 14 Susac syndrome patients and about 15 multiple sclerosis patients.

General conclusions and limits of the study: The study acknowledged that relatively few individuals were included in the TCR sequencing and HLA analysis.

Peripheral blood CD8+ and CD4+ T cells from healthy donors, Susac syndrome patients and multiple sclerosis patients were profiled by high-throughput TCR beta sequencing. Treatment-naive patients with stable or active relapsing-remitting disease fulfilling revised McDonald criteria were used as multiple sclerosis controls. Bulk CD8+ and CD4+ T cells were purified magnetically by negative isolation, whereas CD8+ TEMRA cells were enriched by FACS. Blood was drawn into EDTA tubes, processed within 24 hours, and PBMCs were isolated by density gradient centrifugation. PBMCs destined for TCR sequencing were cryopreserved in liquid nitrogen and later thawed in a 37 °C water bath. The sorted or isolated CD4+, CD8+ and CD8+ TEMRA cells had a purity of 90% or higher. As for this clonotype: The clone's antigen remains unknown. Base qualities are not at hand, and no much larger clone is one base apart.

As encoded in the germline V gene, CDR1 is SGDLS while CDR2 is YYNGEE. The CDR3 sequence holds 14 residues, the cysteine and phenylalanine included. Of the read, only the CDR3 DNA is kept; its 42 bases are in frame from base 1. V is trimmed back by 3 bases and J by 4 bases, and the junction contains 2 bases that no gene match accounts for. RNA was extracted with the RNeasy kit and roughly 0.45 to 1 ug was reverse transcribed using random hexamers. TCR beta CDR3 regions were amplified with the immunoSEQ multiplex PCR assay covering 54 Vbeta and 13 Jbeta segments. PCR amplification bias was corrected by using a synthetic template baseline for primer optimization and computational correction. On the study's bioinformatics: Reads were annotated to V, D and J genes according to IMGT and were analyzed with immunoSEQ Analyzer, with only productive sequences retained. To calculate clonality, Shannon entropy was normalized by log2 of the number of productive unique sequences and then subtracted from one. Public and private clones were assessed among the 100 most prevalent clones of each patient and control. Clones were defined as Susac-specific when absent from the healthy and MS cohorts, from about 1,100 published viral clones and from other ImmuneACCESS disease sequences. TCRdb reprocessed the public reads (quality trimming at Q25 with fastp, clone calling with MiXCR) and kept in-frame beta chains. Every entry covers one CDR3 protein and lists the most common genes and DNA from its rows. In this record, the V and J calls reflect TCRdb's handling and not the investigators' own analysis. Within this sample are tens of thousands of distinct CDR3 sequences, with about 91% of them counted one time only. The top ten clones comprise 0.5% to 0.6% of the sample.

This clonotype was obtained from a human donor with multiple sclerosis. The sequence links TRBV9 to TRBJ2-2; TRBD1 fits 8 bases in the junction. Sequences were obtained from CD8+ T cells from PBMCs. This receptor carries the CDR3 CASSGTGGTGELFF. In nucleotide form, the sequence is TGTGCCAGCAGCGGAACAGGGGGCACCGGGGAGCTGTTTTTT.